The rows below give T cell receptor beta chains drawn from one sample of a study of regulatory T cells in long-lasting Graves disease. TCRdb reprocessed the multiplex PCR reads with MiXCR, giving one entry per CDR3 protein. This sample has around 500,000 distinct CDR3 sequences, with less than 15% found just once. The data were also submitted as part of a second study, on T cells in Graves' hyperthyroidism and ophthalmopathy.

Here the sequenced sample was peripheral blood mononuclear cells (PBMCs), taken at new diagnosis, from a patient treated with antithyroid drugs. The source of these receptors is a young man with Graves disease. CDR3s include the opening cysteine and the closing phenylalanine or tryptophan. A D gene is named only where the DNA matches it firmly.

V gene: TRBV3-1; D gene: TRBD1; CDR3 protein: CASSLRTGSHEQYF
V gene: TRBV15; D gene: -; CDR3 protein: CATSVKLDQPQHF
V gene: TRBV18; D gene: -; CDR3 protein: CASTAAGPRGLNEQFF
V gene: TRBV11-2; D gene: -; CDR3 protein: CASSLYVFQETQYF
V gene: TRBV6-2/TRBV6-3; D gene: -; CDR3 protein: CASTGEDEQFF
V gene: TRBV30; D gene: -; CDR3 protein: CAWSVPKYEQYF
V gene: TRBV7-3; D gene: TRBD2; CDR3 protein: CASSLTATSGGEQFF
V gene: TRBV11-2; D gene: TRBD1; CDR3 protein: CASSQGGQGWENIQYF
V gene: TRBV20-1; D gene: -; CDR3 protein: CSVPGLSYEQYF
V gene: TRBV12-3/TRBV12-4; D gene: TRBD1; CDR3 protein: CASSSDRRFNNEQFF
V gene: TRBV20-1; D gene: TRBD2; CDR3 protein: CSASGSAGGSTDTQYF
V gene: TRBV10-1; D gene: TRBD1; CDR3 protein: CASSESRGQILTDTQYF
V gene: TRBV7-9; D gene: -; CDR3 protein: CASSRTGPDTEAFF
V gene: TRBV10-3; D gene: -; CDR3 protein: CAISDSRAGPQANYGYTF
V gene: TRBV4-2; D gene: -; CDR3 protein: CASSQSLVDEQYF
V gene: TRBV19; D gene: -; CDR3 protein: CASRYSTEAFF
V gene: TRBV3-1; D gene: -; CDR3 protein: CASSQVAYEQYF
V gene: TRBV5-4; D gene: TRBD1; CDR3 protein: CASRLQGARSPLHF
V gene: TRBV6-1; D gene: TRBD1; CDR3 protein: CASTQGAGEAFF
V gene: TRBV6-2/TRBV6-3; D gene: -; CDR3 protein: CASNYSGPTGEQYF
V gene: TRBV27; D gene: -; CDR3 protein: CASGSPPGRWQYF
V gene: TRBV28; D gene: -; CDR3 protein: CASSFAAKGEAKNIQYF
V gene: TRBV20-1; D gene: TRBD2; CDR3 protein: CSASPTGGGNIQYF
V gene: TRBV7-7; D gene: -; CDR3 protein: CASSLGRDSPDTQYF
V gene: TRBV27; D gene: TRBD1; CDR3 protein: CASSAGQGWYGYTF
V gene: TRBV27; D gene: -; CDR3 protein: CASSLGLPGYLGDTQYF
V gene: TRBV12-3/TRBV12-4; D gene: TRBD1; CDR3 protein: CASDRGPKTEAFF
V gene: TRBV10-1; D gene: -; CDR3 protein: CASSETDTTTGELFF
V gene: TRBV20-1; D gene: -; CDR3 protein: CSARDRQFTEKLFF
V gene: TRBV5-1; D gene: -; CDR3 protein: CASSLAGRADGYTF
V gene: TRBV6-2/TRBV6-3; D gene: -; CDR3 protein: CASSYSPQGDYNEQFF
V gene: TRBV20-1; D gene: TRBD2; CDR3 protein: CSAKPASGRVLGADTQYF
V gene: TRBV20-1; D gene: -; CDR3 protein: CSASRNNEQFF
V gene: TRBV2; D gene: -; CDR3 protein: CASSPGVNTIYF
V gene: TRBV30; D gene: -; CDR3 protein: CASSTGNIQYF
V gene: TRBV7-8; D gene: -; CDR3 protein: CASSARPWDTGELFF
V gene: TRBV6-1; D gene: -; CDR3 protein: CASSEATVEQFF
V gene: TRBV5-1; D gene: TRBD1; CDR3 protein: CASSLQGGTGVTVAFF
V gene: TRBV19; D gene: -; CDR3 protein: CASTNQPRGGEKLFF
V gene: TRBV29-1; D gene: -; CDR3 protein: CSVESEQSTDTQYF
V gene: TRBV6-5; D gene: -; CDR3 protein: CASSYSSSSTDTQYF
V gene: TRBV20-1; D gene: -; CDR3 protein: CSARGASSYEQYF
V gene: TRBV20-1; D gene: -; CDR3 protein: CSAVRGLEWDQYF
V gene: TRBV9; D gene: -; CDR3 protein: CASSAGGASVNEQFF
V gene: TRBV2; D gene: TRBD1; CDR3 protein: CASSERTGSNYGYTF
V gene: TRBV2; D gene: TRBD1; CDR3 protein: CARRDSYGNTIYF
V gene: TRBV7-2; D gene: -; CDR3 protein: CASSLGGFKNIQYF
V gene: TRBV7-3; D gene: TRBD2; CDR3 protein: CASSLAGAFGEQFF
V gene: TRBV27; D gene: -; CDR3 protein: CASSYGRFYGYTF
V gene: TRBV19; D gene: -; CDR3 protein: CASSKRGRSWRGYTF
V gene: TRBV20-1; D gene: -; CDR3 protein: CSAKTLAGTSNEQFF
V gene: TRBV29-1; D gene: TRBD2; CDR3 protein: CSVRVAGDNEQFF
V gene: TRBV29-1; D gene: -; CDR3 protein: CSAWFLGPYYYGYTF
V gene: TRBV30; D gene: -; CDR3 protein: CAWSDLTRTSIF
V gene: TRBV5-1; D gene: -; CDR3 protein: CASSFRGEGEKLFF
V gene: TRBV7-9; D gene: TRBD2; CDR3 protein: CASSLAGDGGRAKGWLDEQFF
V gene: TRBV11-2; D gene: TRBD1; CDR3 protein: CATGTGVYNEQFF